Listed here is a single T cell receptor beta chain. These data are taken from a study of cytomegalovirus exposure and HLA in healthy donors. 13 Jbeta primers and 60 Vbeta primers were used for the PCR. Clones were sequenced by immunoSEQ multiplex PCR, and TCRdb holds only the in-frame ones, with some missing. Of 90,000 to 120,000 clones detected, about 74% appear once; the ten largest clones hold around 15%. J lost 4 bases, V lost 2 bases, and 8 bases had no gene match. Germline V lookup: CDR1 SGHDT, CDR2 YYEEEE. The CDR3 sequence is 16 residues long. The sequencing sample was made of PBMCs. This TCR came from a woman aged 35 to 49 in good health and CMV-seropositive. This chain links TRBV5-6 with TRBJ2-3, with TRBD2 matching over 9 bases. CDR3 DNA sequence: TGTGCCAGCAGCTTTCCCAGCGGGGGGACCGCAGATACGCAGTATTTT. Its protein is CASSFPSGGTADTQYF.